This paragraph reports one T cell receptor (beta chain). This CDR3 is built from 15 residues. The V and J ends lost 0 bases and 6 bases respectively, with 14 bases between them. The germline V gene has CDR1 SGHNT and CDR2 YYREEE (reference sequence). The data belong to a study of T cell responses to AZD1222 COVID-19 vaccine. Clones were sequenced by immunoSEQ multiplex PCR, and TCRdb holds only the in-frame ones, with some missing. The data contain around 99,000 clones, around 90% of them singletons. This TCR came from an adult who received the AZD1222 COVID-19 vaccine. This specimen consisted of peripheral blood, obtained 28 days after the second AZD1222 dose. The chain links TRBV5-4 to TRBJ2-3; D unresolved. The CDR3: CASSLEVESSDTQYF. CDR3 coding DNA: TGTGCCAGCAGCTTGGAGGTTGAAAGTTCCGATACGCAGTATTTT.